The 7 T cell receptor beta chains below all came from one sample that was sequenced in a study of cytomegalovirus exposure and HLA in healthy donors (dated by TCRdb to 2016 to 2017). Receptor libraries were prepared by the immunoSEQ multiplex PCR assay. For the multiplex PCR, a mixture combining 60 forward primers for TCR Vbeta segments and 13 reverse primers for TCR Jbeta segments was used. TCRdb provides this immuneACCESS table in a form limited to in-frame rearrangements. Some clones are lacking; in checked studies, under half of them reflect an unresolved V gene, and why the rest are absent is not known. In all, the sample holds about 130,000 clones, and over 75% of those were seen once. The leading ten clones occupy around 1.7% of the sample. Material for sequencing was PBMCs. These receptors originate from a boy aged 10-17 years in good health and CMV-seronegative.

V gene TRBV6-1 combines with J gene TRBJ2-3, with D tentatively TRBD1 (7 bases). With 3 bases removed from V and 2 bases from J, the gap between germline ends came to 12 bases. Germline CDR1 reads MNHNS; CDR2 reads SASEGT. This CDR3 spans 15 amino acids. The CDR3 reads CASSERDRITDTQYF. The CDR3 nucleotides read TGTGCCAGCAGTGAGCGGGACAGAATCACAGATACGCAGTATTTT.

The chain joins TRBV29-1 to TRBJ1-1, with no clear D. Germline CDR1 is SQVTM and CDR2 is ANQGSEA. V was pared by 3 bases and J by 3 bases, with 11 bases between. The CDR3 totals 13 residues. The CDR3: CSVEPTTHTEAFF. The CDR3 DNA is TGCAGCGTTGAGCCCACTACCCACACTGAAGCTTTCTTT.

The V call is TRBV29-1, the J call TRBJ2-5, with D perhaps matching TRBD2 (6 bases). The J call is in doubt because the DNA end fits TRBJ2-7 better. Germline V gene data show CDR1 as SQVTM and CDR2 as ANQGSEA. The CDR3 has 13 amino acids. In DNA, the CDR3 is TGCAGCGTAGCCGGGGGTCGGGGCTACGAGCAGTACTTC. As protein: CSVAGGRGYEQYF.

The rearrangement uses TRBV5-6 and TRBJ2-3, with D possibly matching TRBD2 (6 bases). The CDR3 is 16 residues long. V dropped 0 bases and J dropped 5 bases, with 16 bases sitting between them. CDR1 is SGHDT and CDR2 is YYEEEE in the germline V gene. The CDR3, as DNA: TGTGCCAGCAGCTTGGTGGTAGCGGAGTGGGAAGATACGCAGTATTTT. Its protein product is CASSLVVAEWEDTQYF. Full variable domain (outside the CDR3, taken from reference TRBV5-6 and TRBJ2-3): DAGVTQSPTHLIKTRGQQVTLRCSPKSGHDTVSWYQQALGQGPQFIFQYYEEEERQRGNFPDRFSGHQFPNYSSELNVNALLLGDSALYLCASSLVVAEWEDTQYFGPGTRLTVL.

The rearrangement uses TRBV4-3 and TRBJ2-7; 10 nucleotides agree with TRBD1. The V gene's germline CDR1 is LGHNA and CDR2 YSLEER. The ends lost 1 base at V and 5 bases at J; junction bases unmatched: 8. The CDR3 runs 16 residues. The CDR3 nucleotides are TGCGCCAGCAGCCAAGCTACCGGGACAGGGGTCCACGAGCAGTACTTC. Protein product: CASSQATGTGVHEQYF.

V usage is TRBV27 and J usage is TRBJ2-5; D gene unclear. Trimming took 5 bases from V and 0 from J, leaving 10 bases between them. CDR3 size: 14 residues. The germline V gene encodes CDR1 MNHEY and CDR2 SMNVEV (reference sequence). CDR3 sequence (DNA): TGTGCCAGCAGTATGACTCGAGACCAAGAGACCCAGTACTTC. Translating gives CASSMTRDQETQYF.

V gene TRBV5-6 combines with J gene TRBJ1-6; 10 nucleotides line up with TRBD1. The CDR3 loop spans 16 amino acids. Germline-derived CDR1 and CDR2 are SGHDT and YYEEEE. The V segment lost 4 bases and the J segment 6 bases; nucleotides outside the gene matches: 7. CDR3 in amino acids: CASSLRTGGGNSPLHF. The DNA of the CDR3 is TGTGCCAGCAGCCTTAGGACAGGGGGTGGTAATTCACCCCTCCACTTT.